This TCR beta chain was recorded in a study of cytomegalovirus exposure and HLA in healthy donors. Findings and limits, study-wide: The study dropped some indistinguishable V segments, TRBV6-2 and TRBV6-3 among them. Later analysis placed DRB1 highest and HLA-C lowest in TCR association rates, which differed by HLA locus. Most observed TCR sequences were rare, whereas some public TCRs were detected in many donors.

Remarks on this clone: The target antigen is unknown.

Donors were nominally healthy when sampled, though unrecorded immune exposures were likely. Germline CDR1 SEHNR, CDR2 FQNEAQ (reference sequence). The CDR3 length is 15 residues. Trimming pared 4 bases from V and 5 bases from J, leaving 14 bases between. Researchers ran the PCR with 60 Vbeta and 13 Jbeta primers. The table came from immunoSEQ multiplex PCR; TCRdb's copy has only in-frame clones and leaves some out. The sample lists about 130,000 clones; under 80% were seen once. The chain carries TRBV7-9 and TRBJ1-4, with D hard to call. Sequencing was done on a sample of PBMCs. This sequence was found in a woman aged 55-75 years in good health and CMV-seropositive. CDR3 DNA sequence: TGTGCCAGCAGCTACAGCGGGTGGGGAAATGAAAAACTGTTTTTT. It is translated as CASSYSGWGNEKLFF.